Listed below are T cell receptor beta chains from one sample, sequenced in a study of CD8+CD57+ T cells in acquired aplastic anemia. One entry per CDR3 protein results from TCRdb running MiXCR on the reads. The sample yields some 140,000 distinct CDR3 sequences, less than 60% seen once. Sequenced: sorted CD4+, CD8+, or CD8+CD57+ T cells (not recorded which) from PBMCs. The receptors derive from a human donor with aplastic anemia. The CDR3 runs from the conserved cysteine through the conserved F or W. Fields, in order: clone size, V gene, J gene, D gene, CDR3 DNA, CDR3 protein. A D gene is named only where the DNA matches it firmly. Where a row states a size, it is once, few, many or the class of an expanded clone; other rows omit it.

size: -
V: TRBV10-1
J: TRBJ2-7
D: TRBD1
DNA: TGCGCCAGCAGTGAGCCGACAGGGTGTAGGGAGCAGTACTTC
CDR3: CASSEPTGCREQYF

size: many
V: TRBV2
J: TRBJ1-4
D: TRBD1
DNA: TGTGCCAGCAGGGGCGGGACAGGGAGAAATGAAAAACTGTTTTTT
CDR3: CASRGGTGRNEKLFF

size: -
V: TRBV10-1
J: TRBJ1-5
D: -
DNA: TGCGCCAGCAGTTGGGGCCCCAATCAGCCCCAGCATTTT
CDR3: CASSWGPNQPQHF

size: -
V: TRBV5-1
J: TRBJ2-1
D: -
DNA: TGCGCCAGCAGGTCCGTTGAAGGACCATTAATGGAGCAGGTCTTC
CDR3: CASRSVEGPLMEQVF

size: -
V: TRBV7-6
J: TRBJ1-3
D: -
DNA: TGTGCCAGCAGCCCCGGGACTAGCGGGGGAGGATCTGGAAACACCATATATTTT
CDR3: CASSPGTSGGGSGNTIYF

size: -
V: TRBV27
J: TRBJ2-1
D: -
DNA: TGTGCCAGCAGTATGGTCAGGGTGAAGGACAATGAGCAGTTCTTC
CDR3: CASSMVRVKDNEQFF

size: -
V: TRBV9
J: TRBJ2-3
D: -
DNA: TGTGCCAACAGCGTAGGTAGTGGGGGTAGTATGGATACGCAGTACTTT
CDR3: CANSVGSGGSMDTQYF

size: many
V: TRBV7-2
J: TRBJ1-2
D: TRBD1
DNA: TGTGCCAGCAGCGAAGGGACAGGAATATATGGCTACACCTTC
CDR3: CASSEGTGIYGYTF

size: -
V: TRBV10-3
J: TRBJ1-3
D: -
DNA: TGTGCCATAAGTGAGAAGGGCGGGACCGTGGACAACATATATTTT
CDR3: CAISEKGGTVDNIYF

size: -
V: TRBV18
J: TRBJ1-3
D: TRBD1
DNA: TGTGCCAGCTCACCGGACAGGGGGCTGGGCTCTGGAAACACCATATATTTT
CDR3: CASSPDRGLGSGNTIYF

size: -
V: TRBV2
J: TRBJ2-3
D: TRBD1
DNA: TGTGCCAGCACTCGGGACAGGCGCACAGATACGCAGTATTTT
CDR3: CASTRDRRTDTQYF

size: -
V: TRBV7-2
J: TRBJ1-6
D: -
DNA: TGTGCCAGCAAGCGGGCCGTAGGTTCACCCCTCCGCTTT
CDR3: CASKRAVGSPLRF

size: few
V: TRBV25-1
J: TRBJ1-6
D: -
DNA: TGTGCCAGCAGTGAATATGGGGGGAGGGCCTCACCCCTCCACTTT
CDR3: CASSEYGGRASPLHF

size: many
V: TRBV20-1
J: TRBJ2-7
D: TRBD1
DNA: TGCAGTGCTGGGACAGGCGGCGTGGGCGAGCAGTACTTC
CDR3: CSAGTGGVGEQYF

size: -
V: TRBV20-1
J: TRBJ2-1
D: TRBD2
DNA: TGCAGTGGAAGTGGCGGGAGGGGCGGTGAGCAGTTCTTC
CDR3: CSGSGGRGGEQFF

size: -
V: TRBV20-1
J: TRBJ2-7
D: -
DNA: TGCAGTGCTAGAGACGGCGTTAACAACGAGCAGTACTTC
CDR3: CSARDGVNNEQYF

size: -
V: TRBV6-1
J: TRBJ1-2
D: TRBD1
DNA: TGTGCCAGCTGCCGGGACAGGGTTTATGGCTACACCTTC
CDR3: CASCRDRVYGYTF

size: -
V: TRBV5-4
J: TRBJ2-1
D: -
DNA: TGTGCCAGCAGCTTGGTAGGGAGTGAGCAGTTCTTC
CDR3: CASSLVGSEQFF

size: many
V: TRBV2
J: TRBJ1-2
D: -
DNA: TGTGCCAGCAGAGCTAACTATGGCTACACCTTC
CDR3: CASRANYGYTF

size: -
V: TRBV24-1
J: TRBJ1-5
D: -
DNA: TGTGCCACCAGTGATTTAGGTACGAGTAGCAATCAGCCCCAGCATTTT
CDR3: CATSDLGTSSNQPQHF

size: -
V: TRBV20-1
J: TRBJ1-5
D: -
DNA: TGCAGTGCTGCGGGGCAGCCCAATCAGCCCCAGCATTTT
CDR3: CSAAGQPNQPQHF

size: many
V: TRBV19
J: TRBJ2-7
D: -
DNA: TGTGCCAGTAGTATCGACGGGGGCTACGGCTACGAGCAGTACTTC
CDR3: CASSIDGGYGYEQYF

size: -
V: TRBV25-1
J: TRBJ1-1
D: -
DNA: TGTGCCAGCAGTGAATATCGGGCCGGGACGTACACTGAAGCTTTCTTT
CDR3: CASSEYRAGTYTEAFF

size: few
V: TRBV24-1
J: TRBJ2-3
D: -
DNA: TGTGCCACCAGTGGAGTTACCACAGATACGCAGTATTTT
CDR3: CATSGVTTDTQYF

size: -
V: TRBV7-3
J: TRBJ2-2
D: -
DNA: TGTGCCAGCAGCGACCCCCAGGGCTGTGCGAACACCGGGGAGCTGTTTTTT
CDR3: CASSDPQGCANTGELFF

size: -
V: TRBV24-1
J: TRBJ2-3
D: -
DNA: TGTGCCACCAGTGATCCACTCACAGCGGGAGATACGCAGTATTTT
CDR3: CATSDPLTAGDTQYF

size: many
V: TRBV4-1
J: TRBJ2-7
D: -
DNA: TGCGCCAGCAGCCAAGCCGCCTTCGGGCCTCGCGAGCAGTACTTC
CDR3: CASSQAAFGPREQYF

size: -
V: TRBV12-3/TRBV12-4
J: TRBJ1-5
D: TRBD1
DNA: TGTGCCAGCAGCAAGACAGGGGGCTCCAATCAGCCCCAGCATTTT
CDR3: CASSKTGGSNQPQHF

size: -
V: TRBV5-4
J: TRBJ1-1
D: -
DNA: TGTGCCAGCAGCTTGGAGCCGGGCAGGACGGAGAACACTGAAGCTTTCTTT
CDR3: CASSLEPGRTENTEAFF

size: -
V: TRBV27
J: TRBJ2-3
D: -
DNA: TGTGCCAGCAGTTTATCGTGGGGGTCGGAAGATACGCAGTATTTT
CDR3: CASSLSWGSEDTQYF

size: -
V: TRBV11-2
J: TRBJ2-7
D: TRBD2
DNA: TGTGCCAGCAGAGCTTCCCAAGGACTAGCGGGAGGTGACGAGCAGTACTTC
CDR3: CASRASQGLAGGDEQYF

size: -
V: TRBV7-9
J: TRBJ1-6
D: -
DNA: TGTGCCAGCAGGGCGGAAGGGAATAATTCACCCCTCCACTTT
CDR3: CASRAEGNNSPLHF

size: -
V: TRBV19
J: TRBJ2-5
D: -
DNA: TGTGCCAGTAGCCCAAGTAGGGGGAACGTAGAGACCCAGTACTTC
CDR3: CASSPSRGNVETQYF

size: -
V: TRBV20-1
J: TRBJ1-1
D: -
DNA: TGCAGTGCCCCGGTACAGGGGAACACTGAAGCTTTCTTT
CDR3: CSAPVQGNTEAFF

size: -
V: TRBV20-1
J: TRBJ1-5
D: -
DNA: TGCAGTGCCTCAACGGGGGGGTATAGCAATCAGCCCCAGCATTTT
CDR3: CSASTGGYSNQPQHF

size: -
V: TRBV25-1
J: TRBJ2-1
D: TRBD1
DNA: TGTGCCAGCGGACAGGGGAGGGGTTACAATGAGCAGTTCTTC
CDR3: CASGQGRGYNEQFF

size: -
V: TRBV2
J: TRBJ2-5
D: -
DNA: TGTGCCAGCAGCGACCGGTGGGATCAAGAGACCCAGTACTTC
CDR3: CASSDRWDQETQYF

size: -
V: TRBV20-1
J: TRBJ2-7
D: -
DNA: TGCAGTGCTAGCCCCTCCTGGATGTCTTCCTACGAGCAGTACTTC
CDR3: CSASPSWMSSYEQYF

size: -
V: TRBV11-1
J: TRBJ2-3
D: TRBD2
DNA: TGTGCCAGCAGCCTGACTAGCGGGGGGGCGGATACGCAGTATTTT
CDR3: CASSLTSGGADTQYF

size: -
V: TRBV7-9
J: TRBJ1-3
D: -
DNA: TGTGCCAGCAGCCGGGACGGCTCTGGAAACACCATATATTTT
CDR3: CASSRDGSGNTIYF

size: -
V: TRBV2
J: TRBJ2-7
D: -
DNA: TGTGCCAGCAGGCCCTACGAGCAGTACTTC
CDR3: CASRPYEQYF

size: many
V: TRBV12-3/TRBV12-4
J: TRBJ2-7
D: TRBD1
DNA: TGTGCCAGCAGCCGCGACAGGGGACGGGACTTC
CDR3: CASSRDRGRDF

size: many
V: TRBV4-1
J: TRBJ1-5
D: -
DNA: TGCGCCAGCAGCCAAGAGGAGTCGGGAGGAAATCAGCCCCAGCATTTT
CDR3: CASSQEESGGNQPQHF

size: few
V: TRBV2
J: TRBJ1-2
D: TRBD1
DNA: TGTGCCAGCAGGGGACAGAGTGCTAACTATGGCTACACCTTC
CDR3: CASRGQSANYGYTF

size: few
V: TRBV15
J: TRBJ2-7
D: -
DNA: TGTGCCACCAGCAGAGAGATGGGGGGACAAGGGCAGTACTTC
CDR3: CATSREMGGQGQYF

size: few
V: TRBV29-1
J: TRBJ2-7
D: -
DNA: TGCAGCGTTGAATGGCATGAGGGTTACGAGCAGTACTTC
CDR3: CSVEWHEGYEQYF

size: many
V: TRBV7-9
J: TRBJ2-7
D: TRBD1
DNA: TGTGCCAGCAGCCGAACAGGGGTAGACTACGAGCAGTACTTC
CDR3: CASSRTGVDYEQYF

size: -
V: TRBV10-3
J: TRBJ2-1
D: TRBD1
DNA: TGTGCCTCCGGGACAGGGGGTCCCTTCCACTACAATGAGCAGTTCTTC
CDR3: CASGTGGPFHYNEQFF